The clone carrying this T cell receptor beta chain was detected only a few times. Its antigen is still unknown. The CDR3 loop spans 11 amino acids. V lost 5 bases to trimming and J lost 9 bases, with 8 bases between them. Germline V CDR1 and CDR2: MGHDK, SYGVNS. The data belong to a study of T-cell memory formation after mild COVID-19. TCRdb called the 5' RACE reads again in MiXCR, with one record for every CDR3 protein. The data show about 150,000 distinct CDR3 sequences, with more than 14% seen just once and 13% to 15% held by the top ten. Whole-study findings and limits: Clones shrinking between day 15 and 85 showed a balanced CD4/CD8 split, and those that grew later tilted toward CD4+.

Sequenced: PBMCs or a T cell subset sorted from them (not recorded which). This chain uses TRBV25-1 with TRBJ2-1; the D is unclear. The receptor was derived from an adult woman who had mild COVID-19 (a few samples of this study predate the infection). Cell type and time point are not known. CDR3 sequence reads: CASSYRTEQFF. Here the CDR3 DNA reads TGTGCCAGCAGTTATCGGACTGAGCAGTTCTTC.